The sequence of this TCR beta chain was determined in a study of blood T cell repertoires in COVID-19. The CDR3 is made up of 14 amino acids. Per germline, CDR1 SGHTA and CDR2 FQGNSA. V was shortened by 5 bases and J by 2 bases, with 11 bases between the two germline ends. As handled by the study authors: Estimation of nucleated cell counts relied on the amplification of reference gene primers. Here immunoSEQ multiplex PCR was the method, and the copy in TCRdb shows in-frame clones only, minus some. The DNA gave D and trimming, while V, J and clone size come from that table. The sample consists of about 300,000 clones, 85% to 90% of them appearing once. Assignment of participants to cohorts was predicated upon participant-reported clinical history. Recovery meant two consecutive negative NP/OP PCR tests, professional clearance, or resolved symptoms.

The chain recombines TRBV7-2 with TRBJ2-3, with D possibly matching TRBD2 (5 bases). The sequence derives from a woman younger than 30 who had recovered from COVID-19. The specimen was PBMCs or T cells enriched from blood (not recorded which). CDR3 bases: TGTGCCAGCAGCCCCGTGAGGGTCACAGATACGCAGTATTTT. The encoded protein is CASSPVRVTDTQYF.